The clone carrying this TCR beta chain was recorded a few times. This sample was included in a study of blood T cell repertoires in COVID-19. As for the study in general: Both acute and convalescent COVID-19 samples were obtained from the United States, Italy and Spain. Sources were T cells, B-cell-depleted T cells, or PBMCs; the material itself was cDNA or gDNA.

Data came from immunoSEQ multiplex PCR; TCRdb stores just in-frame clones and leaves some out. The data contain around 320,000 clones, 89% of them seen just once; the ten biggest clones take up around 10%. Patients at the Seattle site were enrolled during active infection and followed longitudinally. CDR3 size: 11 residues. The germline V and J ends were trimmed by 3 bases and 6 bases, with 2 bases remaining between them. Sequenced sample: peripheral blood. The chain couples TRBV12-3 or TRBV12-4 to TRBJ1-4, with unresolved D. The clonotype was recovered from a woman aged 30 to 39 with COVID-19, enrolled during active disease. This chain's CDR3 is CASSFDEKLFF. The CDR3 region has the DNA TGTGCCAGCAGTTTCGATGAAAAACTGTTTTTT.